The 28 T cell receptor beta chains in this list originate from one sample, sequenced in a study of follicular helper T cells after annual influenza vaccination. Profiled with immunoSEQ multiplex PCR; TCRdb holds only in-frame clones, not every one. The repertoire includes some 11,000 clones, 80% to 85% of them detected once, and around 0.9% sits in the top ten. This specimen consisted of CXCR5- memory CD4+ T cells sorted from blood, obtained 6 weeks after influenza vaccination. Receptor source: an adult who received the influenza vaccine.

The chain recombines TRBV4-2 with TRBJ1-4; D perhaps matches TRBD1 (5 bases). Trimming left V 7 bases short and J 0 bases short, with 9 bases between. The germline V gene has CDR1 LGHNA and CDR2 YNFKEQ. The CDR3 totals 14 residues. The DNA of the CDR3 is TGTGCCAGCACGATACAGGCAACTAATGAAAAACTGTTTTTT. This translates into CASTIQATNEKLFF.

The sample holds a few counts of this clone. The V call is TRBV28, the J call TRBJ2-7; D not certain. Germline loops: CDR1 MDHEN, CDR2 SYDVKM. The CDR3 runs to 14 residues. V was trimmed by 6 bases and J by 2 bases, leaving 14 bases between them. As DNA, the CDR3 is TGTGCCAGCAGCACGTATTCGGCTGCCTACGAGCAGTACTTC. Encoded protein: CASSTYSAAYEQYF.

The chain recombines TRBV20-1 with TRBJ1-1, with TRBD1 matching 7 bases. This CDR3 is 11 amino acids long. Germline CDR1 reads DFQATT; CDR2 reads SNEGSKA (reference sequence). The ends lost 8 bases at V and 1 base at J; junction bases unmatched: 1. CDR3 sequence reads: CSQGGNTEAFF. The CDR3 DNA reads TGCAGTCAGGGGGGGAACACTGAAGCTTTCTTT.

CDR3 protein: CASSESIRTSGSQETQYF. The CDR3 DNA follows: TGCGCCAGCAGTGAGTCGATCCGGACTAGCGGGAGTCAAGAGACCCAGTACTTC. This chain connects TRBV10-1 to TRBJ2-5; TRBD2 matches 13 bases. The germline V gene has CDR1 WNHNN and CDR2 SYGVQD (reference sequence). The CDR3 is 18 amino acids. J lost 2 bases, V lost 0 bases, and 6 bases had no gene match.

This clone turned up a few times. The chain links TRBV5-4 to TRBJ2-2; perhaps TRBD1 as D (6 bases). Trimming pared 0 bases from V and 1 base from J, leaving 10 bases between. CDR1 is SGHNT and CDR2 is YYREEE in the germline V gene (reference sequence). There are 16 residues in the CDR3. CDR3 DNA: TGTGCCAGCAGCTTGGCGGCCAGGGGGAACACCGGGGAGCTGTTTTTT. Amino acid sequence: CASSLAARGNTGELFF. Filled out from reference TRBV5-4 and TRBJ2-2, the complete variable domain reads ETGVTQSPTHLIKTRGQQVTLRCSSQSGHNTVSWYQQALGQGPQFIFQYYREEENGRGNFPPRFSGLQFPNYSSELNVNALELDDSALYLCASSLAARGNTGELFFGEGSRLTVL.

The sample holds one count of this clone. The chain employs TRBV4-3 and TRBJ2-1; D tentatively fits TRBD1 or TRBD2 (5 bases each). The CDR3 covers 17 residues. CDR1 is LGHNA and CDR2 is YSLEER in the germline V gene. V gave up 3 bases and J gave up 9 bases, with 24 bases separating them. The CDR3 bases are TGCGCCAGCAGCCATGCTCCAGGGTCCCGTCTGGGGGTTGAGCAGTTCTTC. It yields the protein CASSHAPGSRLGVEQFF.

This chain connects TRBV5-1 to TRBJ2-5; 8 bases fit TRBD2. The germline CDR1 and CDR2 sequences are SGHRS and YFSETQ. The junction had 6 bases not matched to a gene; V was cut back by 3 bases and J by 5 bases. The CDR3 has 14 amino acids. DNA for the CDR3: TGCGCCAGCAGCTCCATGGGACTAGAGGAGACCCAGTACTTC. This gives the protein CASSSMGLEETQYF.

The J gene is TRBJ2-7, the V gene TRBV15, with TRBD1 matching 8 bases. The CDR3 has 15 amino acids. Germline V gene sequence: CDR1 LNHNV, CDR2 YYDKDF (reference sequence). The junction had 11 bases not matched to a gene; V was cut back by 4 bases and J by 6 bases. The CDR3 loop reads CATSKLGQGKGEQYF. The CDR3 nucleotides read TGTGCCACCAGCAAACTTGGACAGGGTAAAGGCGAGCAGTACTTC.

V usage is TRBV5-1 and J usage is TRBJ2-1, with TRBD1 identical over 8 bases. From germline, CDR1 is SGHRS and CDR2 YFSETQ. The CDR3 has 16 residues. V was clipped by 1 base and J by 7 bases; unmatched bases: 10. CDR3: CASSLFGQGSLNEQFF. CDR3 sequence (DNA): TGCGCCAGCAGCTTGTTCGGACAGGGCAGTTTGAATGAGCAGTTCTTC.

This chain links TRBV6-6 with TRBJ2-5; 8 bases are a match to TRBD1. V trimming: 5 bases; J trimming: 2 bases; junction bases outside the gene matches: 4. From germline, CDR1 is MNHNY and CDR2 SVGAGI (reference sequence). The CDR3 consists of 14 residues. In DNA form, the CDR3 reads TGTGCCAGCAGTGGGAGACAGGGGCAAGAGACCCAGTACTTC. Translation: CASSGRQGQETQYF.

The gene calls are TRBV18 and TRBJ1-1; the D gene is possibly TRBD1 (6 bases). The V end was cut by 6 bases, the J end by 1 base, with 18 bases between. The length of the CDR3 is 16 residues. Per the germline V gene, CDR1 is KGHSH and CDR2 is LQKENI. The chain's CDR3 is CASSTSTGAWNTEAFF. In DNA form, the CDR3 reads TGTGCCAGCTCCACCTCCACGGGGGCTTGGAACACTGAAGCTTTCTTT.

V and J are TRBV19 and TRBJ2-3; 12 bases match TRBD1. CDR1 is LNHDA and CDR2 is SQIVND in the germline V gene (reference sequence). This CDR3 has 15 amino acids. J was trimmed by 5 bases and V by 9 bases; bases with no gene match: 9. The CDR3 spells CASGPGQGAGDTQYF. CDR3 DNA: TGTGCCAGCGGACCGGGACAGGGGGCAGGAGATACGCAGTATTTT.

This rearrangement joins TRBV11-2 to TRBJ2-7; maybe TRBD1 (6 bases). Per germline, CDR1 SGHAT and CDR2 FQNNGV. The CDR3 is made up of 15 amino acids. Between the trimmed V and J ends, which lost 4 bases and 6 bases, there was a span of 19 bases. In nucleotides, the CDR3 is TGTGCCAGCAGCTCACGCGCTACAGGGTCCGGCGAGCAGTACTTC. This encodes CASSSRATGSGEQYF.

The CDR3 nucleotides are TGCGCCAGCAGCTTCGGCTTAGGTAGGACAGGGGATGAAAAACTGTTTTTT. Its translation is CASSFGLGRTGDEKLFF. The chain uses TRBV5-1 and TRBJ1-4; 9 bases match TRBD1. CDR3 length: 17 amino acids. The V segment lost 2 bases and the J segment 6 bases; nucleotides outside the gene matches: 11. Per the germline V gene, CDR1 is SGHRS and CDR2 is YFSETQ. Using reference TRBV5-1 and TRBJ1-4 for the parts outside the CDR3, the full variable domain is KAGVTQTPRYLIKTRGQQVTLSCSPISGHRSVSWYQQTPGQGLQFLFEYFSETQRNKGNFPGRFSGRQFSNSRSEMNVSTLELGDSALYLCASSFGLGRTGDEKLFFGSGTQLSVL.

The chain employs TRBV18 and TRBJ2-1, with a weak D call TRBD1 (5 bases). CDR3 length: 12 residues. V was cut by 2 bases and J by 10 bases, with 9 bases left in between. Per germline, CDR1 KGHSH and CDR2 LQKENI. CDR3 coding DNA: TGTGCCAGCTCACCAAGTCAGGGCGAGCAGTTCTTC. Translated: CASSPSQGEQFF.

J is TRBJ1-3 and V is TRBV28; no reliable D call. There are 16 residues in the CDR3. Trimming cost V 2 bases and J 7 bases, with 18 bases left between them. Germline values: CDR1 MDHEN, CDR2 SYDVKM. The CDR3 here is CASSLASHPSLNTIYF. For the CDR3, the DNA is TGTGCCAGCAGTTTAGCGTCTCACCCCTCTTTGAACACCATATATTTT.

The chain combines TRBV5-6 with TRBJ1-5; maybe TRBD1 (5 bases). CDR1 SGHDT and CDR2 YYEEEE come from the germline V gene. The V and J ends lost 4 bases and 2 bases respectively, with 10 bases between them. The CDR3 runs to 14 residues. In nucleotides, the CDR3 is TGTGCCAGCAGCGGCGGGGGGGGCAATCAGCCCCAGCATTTT. Translated: CASSGGGGNQPQHF.

V is TRBV4-3 and J is TRBJ1-5; no definite D call. Deletions cut 0 bases from V and 2 bases from J, with 14 bases between. The CDR3 runs 17 residues. Germline CDR1 reads LGHNA; CDR2 reads YSLEER. The CDR3 loop reads CASSQDHVLGGNQPQHF. The DNA for the CDR3 is TGCGCCAGCAGCCAAGATCATGTGCTTGGGGGCAATCAGCCCCAGCATTTT.

This clone was counted only a few times. The rearrangement uses TRBV10-1 and TRBJ2-1; D possibly corresponds to TRBD2 (5 bases). Trimming stripped 8 bases from V and 4 bases from J, with 12 bases between. Per the germline V gene, CDR1 is WNHNN and CDR2 is SYGVQD (reference sequence). The CDR3 has 13 amino acids. The CDR3 DNA is TGCGCCAGCTCCGGGAACCTGTACAATGAGCAGTTCTTC. It codes for CASSGNLYNEQFF.

This clone was seen a few times. V is TRBV28 and J is TRBJ1-5, with D unclear. The CDR3 is 13 amino acids. Germline loops: CDR1 MDHEN, CDR2 SYDVKM. V lost 6 bases and J lost 2, with 8 bases in between. CDR3 coding DNA: TGTGCCAGCAGCCTGCTTGGCAATCAGCCCCAGCATTTT. Amino acids: CASSLLGNQPQHF.

The V call is TRBV27, the J call TRBJ2-5; TRBD2 might be the D (5 bases). From germline, CDR1 is MNHEY and CDR2 SMNVEV (reference sequence). Trimming removed 3 bases at V and 1 base at J, with 15 bases between. The CDR3 extends over 16 amino acids. The CDR3 loop reads CASSLVAGAFQETQYF. The CDR3 coding sequence is TGTGCCAGCAGTTTGGTGGCGGGTGCCTTCCAAGAGACCCAGTACTTC.

The CDR3 sequence is CASSLVASGGNTGELFF. For the CDR3, the DNA is TGCGCCAGCAGCTTGGTCGCTTCAGGGGGCAACACCGGGGAGCTGTTTTTT. This sequence joins TRBV5-1 and TRBJ2-2, with 8 bases aligning to TRBD1. With 0 bases clipped from V and 2 bases from J, the junction kept 6 bases outside the gene matches. The CDR3 covers 17 residues. CDR1 SGHRS and CDR2 YFSETQ come from the germline V gene.

The V call is TRBV7-8, the J call TRBJ1-4; D gene ambiguous. V was cut by 8 bases and J by 0 bases, with 10 bases left in between. This CDR3 comprises 14 residues. Germline CDR1 reads SGHVS; CDR2 reads FQNEAQ. CDR3: CASGVGSTNEKLFF. DNA for the CDR3: TGTGCCAGCGGTGTGGGCTCAACTAATGAAAAACTGTTTTTT.

The sample holds a few counts of this clone. This chain links TRBV5-5 with TRBJ1-6; D is unresolved. Per the germline V gene, CDR1 is SGHKS and CDR2 is YYEKEE (reference sequence). This CDR3 has 15 amino acids. V shed 0 bases and J shed 7 bases, with 11 bases lying between them. Written as DNA, the CDR3 is TGTGCCAGCAGCTTGGTCGGCGGGATAAATTCACCCCTCCACTTT. Its protein product is CASSLVGGINSPLHF.

The chain is built from TRBV7-6 and TRBJ1-3; 8 nucleotides line up with TRBD1. Germline CDR1 is SGHVS and CDR2 is FNYEAQ. The V gene end was trimmed by 5 bases and the J gene end by 2 bases; junction bases not matched to a gene: 5. The CDR3 length is 15 residues. CDR3 in DNA: TGTGCCAGCAGCCAGACAGGGGCCCCTGGAAACACCATATATTTT. It yields the protein CASSQTGAPGNTIYF. Looking up the rest from reference TRBV7-6 and TRBJ1-3 gives the full variable domain: GAGVSQSPRYKVTKRGQDVALRCDPISGHVSLYWYRQALGQGPEFLTYFNYEAQQDKSGLPNDRFSAERPEGSISTLTIQRTEQRDSAMYRCASSQTGAPGNTIYFGEGSWLTVV.

In DNA form, the CDR3 reads TGTGCCAGCAGAACAAGCGGGAGTGGCGGGGAGCTGTTTTTT. Amino acids: CASRTSGSGGELFF. The chain recombines TRBV11-2 with TRBJ2-2, with 8 bases matching TRBD2. The V and J ends lost 6 bases and 7 bases, in that order; junction bases with no gene match: 7. The CDR3 extends over 14 amino acids. Germline V gives CDR1 SGHAT, CDR2 FQNNGV.

The V call is TRBV5-1, the J call TRBJ2-5; 8 nucleotides agree with TRBD2. Germline V gene sequence: CDR1 SGHRS, CDR2 YFSETQ. V trimming: 4 bases; J trimming: 4 bases; junction bases outside the gene matches: 9. The CDR3 runs 15 residues. CDR3: CASSEGLGSPETQYF. CDR3 in DNA: TGCGCCAGCAGCGAGGGACTAGGAAGTCCAGAGACCCAGTACTTC.

This clone has just one count. The chain couples TRBV19 to TRBJ1-1; 7 bases are a match to TRBD1. The CDR3 is 14 amino acids. J lost 0 bases, V lost 5 bases, and 3 bases had no gene match. CDR1 and CDR2 from the germline V gene are LNHDA and SQIVND (reference sequence). This CDR3 reads CASSLTGVNTEAFF. As DNA, the CDR3 is TGTGCCAGTAGTTTAACAGGGGTGAACACTGAAGCTTTCTTT.